This TCR beta chain was sequenced during a study of post-analysis software for immune sequencing data (dated by TCRdb to 2015 to 2017). About the full investigation: Recorded disease courses included relapsing-remitting, secondary progressive and progressive-relapsing multiple sclerosis, with some patients lacking subtype annotation. The patient repertoires were set against eleven to twelve previously published healthy control repertoires from donors whose ages ranged from roughly 6 to 27 years. A subset of samples was prepared in parallel using single-end sample barcoding, then pooled and co-amplified after Illumina adapter ligation.

The receptor library was made with PCR. For sequencing, an Illumina HiSeq 2500 was employed. To reduce PCR and sequencing biases, unique molecular identifiers were incorporated into the TCR beta cDNA libraries. Per 1 to 10 million input T cells, roughly 500,000 cDNA molecules were obtained, such that each molecule approximated one T cell. Patient libraries were prepared and sequenced with the same protocol used for the earlier healthy control dataset. Samples belonging to the same batch were prepared together, multiplexed and sequenced on a shared HiSeq lane. The original pipeline was this. MIGEC was used to process the raw barcoded reads, and molecular identifier groups with only a single read were discarded before consensus assembly and CDR3 extraction. Clonotype tables were post-analysed with VDJtools, and diversity was normalized by down-sampling all datasets to the smallest sample size. To correct batch-related cross-sample contamination, repertoire overlap clustering matched CDR3 amino acid sequences but not nucleotide sequences. TCRdb reprocessed the public reads (quality trimming at Q25 with fastp, clone calling with MiXCR) and kept in-frame beta chains. Each entry merges the rows of one CDR3 protein and shows their most common DNA and genes. TCRdb's processing, not the study's, gives the V and J calls here. The sample yields about 820,000 distinct CDR3 sequences; about 53% were counted once. The top ten constitute 4.6% of the sample.

V is shortened by 5 bases, J by 7 bases, and the region joining them spans 11 bases. The CDR3 runs 13 amino acids, cysteine and phenylalanine included. Just CDR3 DNA is preserved here, 39 bases in frame from base 1. Broader findings and caveats from the paper: Multiple sclerosis patients had significantly lower normalized Chao1 diversity than controls, a result that suggests substantial peripheral T-cell clonal expansion. Strong co-clustering of samples prepared in the same batch was shown by direct clustering with F measure, prompting a batch-effect correction. The control group was slightly older than the multiple sclerosis patient group. Significantly higher frequencies in patients than in controls were found for about five TRBV segments, including TRBV5-6, TRBV5-1 and TRBV20-1.

To demonstrate the VDJtools post-analysis software, TCR beta repertoires were profiled from the peripheral blood of 10 to 15 young patients with multiple sclerosis. Multiple sclerosis patients were children and adolescents aged about 6 to 15 years. As to this clonotype: The target of this receptor is not known. No much larger clone exists at a distance of one base, and base qualities are not known.

This sequence was found in a girl aged 10 to 17 with multiple sclerosis. The chain joins TRBV12-3 or TRBV12-4 to TRBJ2-2, with an unclear D gene assignment. The sample taken for sequencing was blood. The CDR3 region: CASSPRVHGELFF. The bases are TGTGCCAGCAGTCCAAGGGTTCACGGGGAGCTGTTTTTT.